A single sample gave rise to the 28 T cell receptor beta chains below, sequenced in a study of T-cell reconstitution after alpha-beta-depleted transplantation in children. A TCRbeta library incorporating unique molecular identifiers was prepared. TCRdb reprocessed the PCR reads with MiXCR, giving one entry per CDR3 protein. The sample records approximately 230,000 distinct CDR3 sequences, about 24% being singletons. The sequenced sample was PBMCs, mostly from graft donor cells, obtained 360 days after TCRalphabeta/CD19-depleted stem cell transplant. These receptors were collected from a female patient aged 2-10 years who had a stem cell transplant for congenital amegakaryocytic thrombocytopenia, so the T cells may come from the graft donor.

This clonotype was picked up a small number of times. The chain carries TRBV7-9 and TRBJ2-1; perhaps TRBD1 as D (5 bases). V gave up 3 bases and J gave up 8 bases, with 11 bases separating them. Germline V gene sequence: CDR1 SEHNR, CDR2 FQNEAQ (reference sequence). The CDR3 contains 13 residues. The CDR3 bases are TGTGCCAGCAGCTTGGTTGGGGCGGATGAGCAGTTCTTC. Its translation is CASSLVGADEQFF.

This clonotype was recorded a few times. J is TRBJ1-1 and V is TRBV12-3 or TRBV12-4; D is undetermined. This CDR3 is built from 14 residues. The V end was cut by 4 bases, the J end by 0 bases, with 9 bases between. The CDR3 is CASSSAGLNTEAFF. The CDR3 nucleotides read TGTGCCAGCAGTTCAGCCGGACTGAACACTGAAGCTTTCTTT.

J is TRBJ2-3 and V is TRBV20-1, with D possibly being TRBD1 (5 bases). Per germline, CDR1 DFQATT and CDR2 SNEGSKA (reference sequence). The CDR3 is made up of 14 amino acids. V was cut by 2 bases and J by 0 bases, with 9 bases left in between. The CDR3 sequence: CSARTDSSTDTQYF. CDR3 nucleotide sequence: TGCAGTGCTAGAACTGACAGTAGCACAGATACGCAGTATTTT.

The CDR3 protein is CASRAGMANTGELFF. The CDR3 DNA is TGTGCCAGCCGGGCAGGGATGGCGAACACCGGGGAGCTGTTTTTT. This chain links TRBV27 with TRBJ2-2, with D possibly TRBD1 on 5 matching bases. Germline CDR1 is MNHEY and CDR2 is SMNVEV (reference sequence). The CDR3 sequence is 15 residues long. V was cut by 8 bases and J by 0 bases, with 13 bases left in between.

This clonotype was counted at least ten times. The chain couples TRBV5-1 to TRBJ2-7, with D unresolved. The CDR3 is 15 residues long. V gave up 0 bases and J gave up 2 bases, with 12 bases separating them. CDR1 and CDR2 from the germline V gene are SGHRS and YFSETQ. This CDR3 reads CASSLEPVTPYEQYF. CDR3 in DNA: TGCGCCAGCAGCTTGGAACCAGTAACACCCTACGAGCAGTACTTC.

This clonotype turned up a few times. CDR3 residues: CASRGQGSSYNSPLHF. For the CDR3, the DNA is TGTGCCAGCAGAGGACAGGGGAGCTCCTATAATTCACCCCTCCACTTT. V and J are TRBV6-1 and TRBJ1-6; 9 bases match TRBD1. The CDR3 runs 16 residues. Per germline, CDR1 MNHNS and CDR2 SASEGT. Losses at the gene ends were 6 bases for V and 0 bases for J; bases not matched to a gene: 3.

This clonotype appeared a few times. The chain's CDR3 is CASRLAGADTQYF. DNA of the CDR3: TGTGCCAGTAGGCTAGCGGGAGCAGATACGCAGTATTTT. V gene TRBV19 combines with J gene TRBJ2-3, with 10 bases matching TRBD2. The CDR3 is 13 amino acids. In germline, CDR1 is LNHDA, CDR2 SQIVND (reference sequence). After removal of 6 bases from V and 4 bases from J, the junction contained 1 base not matched to a gene. The whole variable domain, filled in from reference TRBV19 and TRBJ2-3, reads DGGITQSPKYLFRKEGQNVTLSCEQNLNHDAMYWYRQDPGQGLRLIYYSQIVNDFQKGDIAEGYSVSREKKESFPLTVTSAQKNPTAFYLCASRLAGADTQYFGPGTRLTVL.

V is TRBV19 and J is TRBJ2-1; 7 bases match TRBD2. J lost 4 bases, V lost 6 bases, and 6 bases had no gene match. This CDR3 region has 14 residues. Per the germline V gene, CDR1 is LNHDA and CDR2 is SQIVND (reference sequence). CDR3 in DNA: TGTGCCAGTAGCCGAGTGGGGGGGTACAATGAGCAGTTCTTC. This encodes CASSRVGGYNEQFF.

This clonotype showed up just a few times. The DNA for the CDR3 is TGTGCCAGCAGCTTAGTGCCAGGGGTCTATGGCTACACCTTC. Translating gives CASSLVPGVYGYTF. This chain links TRBV7-6 with TRBJ1-2, with D perhaps TRBD1 (6 bases). Looked up from germline, CDR1 is SGHVS and CDR2 is FNYEAQ. CDR3 length: 14 amino acids. Trimming left V 1 base short and J 4 bases short, with 10 bases between.

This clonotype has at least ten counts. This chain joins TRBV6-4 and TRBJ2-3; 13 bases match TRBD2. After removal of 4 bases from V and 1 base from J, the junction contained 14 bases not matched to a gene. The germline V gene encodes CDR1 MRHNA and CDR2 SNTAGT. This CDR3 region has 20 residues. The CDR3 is CASSGSGLAGISIRTDTQYF. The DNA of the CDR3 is TGTGCCAGCAGTGGCTCGGGACTAGCGGGGATTTCGATTCGCACAGATACGCAGTATTTT.

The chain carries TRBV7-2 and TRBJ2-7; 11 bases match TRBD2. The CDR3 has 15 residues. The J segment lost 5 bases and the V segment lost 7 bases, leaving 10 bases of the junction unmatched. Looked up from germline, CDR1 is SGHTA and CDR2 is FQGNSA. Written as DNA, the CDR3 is TGTGCCAGCACCATACTACTAGCGGGAGTAGACGAGCAGTACTTC. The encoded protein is CASTILLAGVDEQYF. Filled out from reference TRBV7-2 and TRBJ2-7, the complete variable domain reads GAGVSQSPSNKVTEKGKDVELRCDPISGHTALYWYRQSLGQGLEFLIYFQGNSAPDKSGLPSDRFSAERTGGSVSTLTIQRTQQEDSAVYLCASTILLAGVDEQYFGPGTRLTVT.

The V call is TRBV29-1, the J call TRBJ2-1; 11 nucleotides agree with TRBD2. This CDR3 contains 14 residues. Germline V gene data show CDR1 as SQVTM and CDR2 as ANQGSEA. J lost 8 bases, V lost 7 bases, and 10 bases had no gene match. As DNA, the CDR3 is TGCAGCGCAAAACTAGCGGGAGCGGGAGATGAGCAGTTCTTC. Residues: CSAKLAGAGDEQFF.

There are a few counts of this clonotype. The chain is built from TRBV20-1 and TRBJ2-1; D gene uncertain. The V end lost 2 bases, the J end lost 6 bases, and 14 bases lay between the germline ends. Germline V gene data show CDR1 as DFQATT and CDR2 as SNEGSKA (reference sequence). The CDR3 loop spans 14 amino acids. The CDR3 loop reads CSARNLLGLNEQFF. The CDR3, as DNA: TGCAGTGCTAGAAACCTTTTGGGCCTCAATGAGCAGTTCTTC.

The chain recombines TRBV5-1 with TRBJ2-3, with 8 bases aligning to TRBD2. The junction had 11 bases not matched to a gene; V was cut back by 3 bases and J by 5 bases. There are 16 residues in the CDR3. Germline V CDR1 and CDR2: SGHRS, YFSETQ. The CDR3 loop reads CASSSTLIGRVDTQYF. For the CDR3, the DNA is TGCGCCAGCAGCTCCACTTTGATCGGGAGGGTAGATACGCAGTATTTT.

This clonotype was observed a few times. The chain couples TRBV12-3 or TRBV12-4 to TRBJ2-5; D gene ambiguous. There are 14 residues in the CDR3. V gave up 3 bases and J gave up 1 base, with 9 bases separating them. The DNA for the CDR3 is TGTGCCAGCAGTTTCCGACGGTTCCAAGAGACCCAGTACTTC. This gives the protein CASSFRRFQETQYF.

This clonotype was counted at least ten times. The CDR3 region is CASSLMGSYEQYF. For the CDR3, the DNA is TGTGCCAGCAGCTTAATGGGCTCCTACGAGCAGTACTTC. The J gene is TRBJ2-7, the V gene TRBV7-9, with D hard to call. The CDR3 contains 13 residues. The V end lost 2 bases, the J end lost 0 bases, and 5 bases lay between the germline ends. CDR1 is SEHNR, CDR2 FQNEAQ, per germline (reference sequence).

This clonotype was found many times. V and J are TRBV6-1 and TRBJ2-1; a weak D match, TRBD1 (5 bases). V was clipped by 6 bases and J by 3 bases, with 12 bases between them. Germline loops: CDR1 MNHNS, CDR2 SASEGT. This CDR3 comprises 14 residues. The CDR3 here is CASSPGNSYNEQFF. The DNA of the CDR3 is TGTGCCAGCAGCCCAGGGAATAGCTACAATGAGCAGTTCTTC.

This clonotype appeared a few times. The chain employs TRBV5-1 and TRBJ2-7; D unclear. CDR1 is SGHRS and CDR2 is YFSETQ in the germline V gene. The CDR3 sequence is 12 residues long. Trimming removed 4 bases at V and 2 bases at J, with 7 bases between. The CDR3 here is CASSAGPYEQYF. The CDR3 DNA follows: TGCGCCAGCAGCGCCGGGCCCTACGAGCAGTACTTC. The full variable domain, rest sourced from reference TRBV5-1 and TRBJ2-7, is KAGVTQTPRYLIKTRGQQVTLSCSPISGHRSVSWYQQTPGQGLQFLFEYFSETQRNKGNFPGRFSGRQFSNSRSEMNVSTLELGDSALYLCASSAGPYEQYFGPGTRLTVT.

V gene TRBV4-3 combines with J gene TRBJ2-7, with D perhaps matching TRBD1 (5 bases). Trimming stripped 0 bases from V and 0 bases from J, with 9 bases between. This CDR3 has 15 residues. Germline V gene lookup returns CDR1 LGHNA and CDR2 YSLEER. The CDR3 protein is CASSQDRAHSYEQYF. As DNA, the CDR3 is TGCGCCAGCAGCCAAGACAGGGCACACTCCTACGAGCAGTACTTC.

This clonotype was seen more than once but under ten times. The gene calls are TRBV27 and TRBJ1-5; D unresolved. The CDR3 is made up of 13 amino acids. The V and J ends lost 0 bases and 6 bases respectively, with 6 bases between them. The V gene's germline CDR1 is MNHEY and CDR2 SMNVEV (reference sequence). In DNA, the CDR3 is TGTGCCAGCAGTTTATCAGGGTTTCAGCCCCAGCATTTT. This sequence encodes CASSLSGFQPQHF.

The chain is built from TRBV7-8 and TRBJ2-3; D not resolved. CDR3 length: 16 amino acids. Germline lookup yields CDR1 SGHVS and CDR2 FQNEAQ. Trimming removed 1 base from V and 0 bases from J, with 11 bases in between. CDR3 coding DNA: TGTGCCAGCAGCTTAGGGATCCAAATTAGCACAGATACGCAGTATTTT. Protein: CASSLGIQISTDTQYF. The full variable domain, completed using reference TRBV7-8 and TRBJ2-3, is GAGVSQSPRYKVAKRGQDVALRCDPISGHVSLFWYQQALGQGPEFLTYFQNEAQLDKSGLPSDRFFAERPEGSVSTLKIQRTQQEDSAVYLCASSLGIQISTDTQYFGPGTRLTVL.

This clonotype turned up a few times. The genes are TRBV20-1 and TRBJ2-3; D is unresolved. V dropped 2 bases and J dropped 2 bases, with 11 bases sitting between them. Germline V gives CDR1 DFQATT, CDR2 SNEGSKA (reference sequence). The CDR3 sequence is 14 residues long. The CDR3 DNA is TGCAGTGCTAGACGGCCCCATCCCACAGATACGCAGTATTTT. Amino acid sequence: CSARRPHPTDTQYF.

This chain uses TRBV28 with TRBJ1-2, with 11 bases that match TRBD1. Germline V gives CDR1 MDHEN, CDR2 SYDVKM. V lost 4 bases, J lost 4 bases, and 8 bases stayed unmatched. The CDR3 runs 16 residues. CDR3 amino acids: CASSSGQGVFFYGYTF. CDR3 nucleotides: TGTGCCAGCAGTTCGGGACAGGGGGTCTTCTTCTATGGCTACACCTTC.

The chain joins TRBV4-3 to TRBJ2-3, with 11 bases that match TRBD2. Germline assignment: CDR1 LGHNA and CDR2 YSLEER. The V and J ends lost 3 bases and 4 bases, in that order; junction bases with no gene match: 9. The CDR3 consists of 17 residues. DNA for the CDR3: TGCGCCAGCAGCCAGGCCGCGCTAGCGGGAGGTGCAGATACGCAGTATTTT. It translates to CASSQAALAGGADTQYF.

CDR3 coding DNA: TGTGCCAGCAGCTTACTAGCGGGAGTCAATGAGCAGTTCTTC. This encodes CASSLLAGVNEQFF. The V and J genes are TRBV11-1 and TRBJ2-1; 10 bases agree with TRBD2. The CDR3 is 14 amino acids. The germline V gene has CDR1 SGHAT and CDR2 FQDESV (reference sequence). V dropped 2 bases and J dropped 6; count of bases not matched to a gene: 1.

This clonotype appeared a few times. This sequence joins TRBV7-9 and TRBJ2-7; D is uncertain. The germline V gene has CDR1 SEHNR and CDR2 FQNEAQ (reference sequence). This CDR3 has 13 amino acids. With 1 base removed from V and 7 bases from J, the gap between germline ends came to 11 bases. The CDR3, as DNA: TGTGCCAGCAGCTTAGATACGAAAGGGGAGCAGTACTTC. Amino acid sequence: CASSLDTKGEQYF. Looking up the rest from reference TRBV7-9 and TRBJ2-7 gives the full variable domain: DTGVSQNPRHKITKRGQNVTFRCDPISEHNRLYWYRQTLGQGPEFLTYFQNEAQLEKSRLLSDRFSAERPKGSFSTLEIQRTEQGDSAMYLCASSLDTKGEQYFGPGTRLTVT.

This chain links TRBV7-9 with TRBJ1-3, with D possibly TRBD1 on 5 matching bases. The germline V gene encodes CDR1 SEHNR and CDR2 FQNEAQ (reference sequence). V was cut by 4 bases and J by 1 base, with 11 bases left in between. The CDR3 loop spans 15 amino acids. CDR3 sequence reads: CASSWGPGSGNTIYF. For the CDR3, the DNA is TGTGCCAGCAGCTGGGGACCCGGGTCTGGAAACACCATATATTTT.

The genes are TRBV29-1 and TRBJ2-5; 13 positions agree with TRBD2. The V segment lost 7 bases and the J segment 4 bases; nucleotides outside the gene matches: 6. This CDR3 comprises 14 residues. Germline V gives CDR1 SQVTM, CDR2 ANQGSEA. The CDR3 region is CSAGTSGARETQYF. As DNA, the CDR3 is TGCAGCGCCGGGACTAGCGGGGCGCGAGAGACCCAGTACTTC.